This T cell receptor beta chain was profiled in a study of T cells in Graves' hyperthyroidism and ophthalmopathy. Study-wide points: Classification by a 13 V-J model distinguished ophthalmopathy from stable hyperthyroidism. Most thyroid clonotypes that were expanded above 0.001 also turned up in blood.

Germline V lookup: CDR1 SNHLY, CDR2 FYNNEI. The junction had 9 bases not matched to a gene; V was cut back by 5 bases and J by 0 bases. This CDR3 contains 17 residues. Uncontrolled infection, other autoimmune disease, pregnancy or lactation excluded patients. Diagnosis rested on symptoms, serum thyroxine and TRAb, thyroid ultrasound, and orbital computed tomography. TCR beta CDR3 region amplification was performed from RNA transcripts. First-round RT-PCR targeting the TCR CDR3 was performed with the HTBI primer set. TCRdb independently ran MiXCR on the multiplex PCR reads; one entry per CDR3 protein. Of 450,000 to 700,000 distinct CDR3 sequences listed, 35% to 55% are singletons. This clonotype has a count of ten or more. Its antigen remains unknown.

This chain links TRBV2 with TRBJ1-1; 10 bases line up with TRBD1. The source material was peripheral blood or thyroid tissue (not recorded which). The receptor was isolated from an adult woman with Graves' disease, either hyperthyroidism or ophthalmopathy (not recorded which). The CDR3 protein is CASSPGTGEGVNTEAFF. The CDR3 bases are TGTGCCAGCAGTCCCGGGACAGGGGAGGGTGTGAACACTGAAGCTTTCTTT.